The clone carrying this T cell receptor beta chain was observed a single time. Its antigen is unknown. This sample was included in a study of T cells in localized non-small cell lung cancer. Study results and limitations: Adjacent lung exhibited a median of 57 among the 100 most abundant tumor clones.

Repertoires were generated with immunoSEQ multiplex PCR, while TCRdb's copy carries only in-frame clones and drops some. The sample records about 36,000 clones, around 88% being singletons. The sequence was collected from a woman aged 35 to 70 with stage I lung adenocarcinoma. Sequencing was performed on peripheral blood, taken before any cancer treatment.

The CDR3 region is CASSPPAGSKNIQYF. The CDR3 DNA reads TGTGCCAGCAGCCCCCCAGCGGGATCCAAAAACATTCAGTACTTC. The rearrangement links TRBV6-5 to TRBJ2-4, with 7 bases that match TRBD2. CDR3 length equals 15 residues. The germline V gene encodes CDR1 MNHEY and CDR2 SVGAGI. Trimming took 6 bases from V and 2 from J; bases not matched to a gene: 7.